This T cell receptor (beta chain) was retrieved from a study of T cells in Graves' hyperthyroidism and ophthalmopathy. The table lists this clonotype with many counts. What was amplified from RNA transcripts were TCR beta CDR3 regions. Primed by the HTBI set, a first-round RT-PCR was run on the TCR CDR3. TCRdb used MiXCR to reprocess the multiplex PCR reads, holding one entry per CDR3 protein. The sample shows under 450,000 distinct CDR3 sequences, around 16% of them seen only once. Trimming removed 5 bases from V and 3 bases from J, with 14 bases in between. This CDR3 has 15 residues. Looked up from germline, CDR1 is MNHNS and CDR2 is SASEGT.

This receptor was taken from a young woman with Graves' hyperthyroidism. The chain employs TRBV6-1 and TRBJ1-5, with a weak D call TRBD1 (6 bases). The sample taken for sequencing was blood. CDR3 sequence reads: CASSLQGLDNQPQHF. For the CDR3, the DNA is TGTGCCAGCAGTCTACAGGGTCTAGACAATCAGCCCCAGCATTTT.